This T cell receptor beta chain was recovered during a study of T cell repertoires in cytomegalovirus infection. Study-level information: TCR beta signatures that were public indicated CMV infection and matching HLA type.

The sample holds a few counts of this clonotype. The antigen is not known. Whole-study findings and limits: The study found HLA-C-restricted CMV-specific TCR beta clonotypes dominating the ex vivo response. Summed frequency of public TCR beta families distinguished CMV carriers with the relevant HLA.

TCRdb processed the reads anew with MiXCR; each CDR3 protein has one entry. The sample carries 600,000 to 800,000 distinct CDR3 sequences, approximately 25% recorded once. Sequencing used CD8+ T cells from PBMCs. This TCR was sampled from a human donor in good health (CMV status not recorded). Some clones in this sample may be carry-over from other donors' samples.

In DNA, the CDR3 is TGTGCCACCAGTGACCGAGCGGGGGGGTCCTACAATGAGCAGTTCTTC. Translating it yields CATSDRAGGSYNEQFF. The rearrangement joins TRBV24-1 to TRBJ2-1, with 10 nucleotides matching TRBD2. Losses at the gene ends were 4 bases for V and 1 base for J; bases not matched to a gene: 3. CDR1 is KGHDR and CDR2 is SFDVKD in the germline V gene. This CDR3 has 16 residues.